The 10 T cell receptor beta chains in this list originate from one sample, sequenced in a study of cytomegalovirus exposure and HLA in healthy donors. The study ran its PCR with 60 Vbeta and 13 Jbeta primers. Sequencing was performed with immunoSEQ multiplex PCR; in TCRdb, only in-frame clones are kept and a portion is missing. The data hold under 200,000 clones, with about 70% observed a single time. The sample was PBMCs. Receptor source: a woman aged 25 to 39 in good health and CMV-seronegative.

This chain uses TRBV5-1 with TRBJ2-4, with 7 positions matching TRBD2. The ends lost 5 bases at V and 7 bases at J; junction bases unmatched: 12. CDR3 length equals 15 residues. The germline V gene has CDR1 SGHRS and CDR2 YFSETQ. CDR3 in DNA: TGCGCCAGCAGTTTGAGCGGGGAGTTGAGGAACATTCAGTACTTC. It encodes CASSLSGELRNIQYF.

This clone was observed a handful of times. This rearrangement joins TRBV7-2 to TRBJ2-7, with 7 bases aligning to TRBD1. The CDR3 loop spans 14 amino acids. The J segment lost 4 bases and the V segment lost 3 bases, leaving 6 bases of the junction unmatched. Germline V CDR1 and CDR2: SGHTA, FQGNSA. The CDR3: CASSFSRGRYEQYF. As DNA, the CDR3 is TGTGCCAGCAGCTTCTCGAGGGGGCGGTACGAGCAGTACTTC.

The CDR3 region is CASSGDRDQPQHF. The CDR3 nucleotides read TGTGCCAGCTCAGGGGACAGGGATCAGCCCCAGCATTTT. This chain links TRBV18 with TRBJ1-5, with 9 bases lining up with TRBD1. In germline, CDR1 is KGHSH, CDR2 LQKENI. V was pared by 5 bases and J by 5 bases, with 1 base of the junction left unmatched. The CDR3 consists of 13 residues.

The genes are TRBV15 and TRBJ2-1, with TRBD1 matching 8 bases. This CDR3 spans 15 amino acids. Germline assignment: CDR1 LNHNV and CDR2 YYDKDF (reference sequence). V lost 5 bases to trimming and J lost 6 bases; unmatched junction nucleotides: 9. CDR3 residues: CATSRTITGGNEQFF. The DNA for the CDR3 is TGTGCCACCAGCCGGACCATCACAGGGGGCAATGAGCAGTTCTTC.

This chain links TRBV10-3 with TRBJ2-3; 10 bases match TRBD2. The CDR3 contains 16 residues. V shed 6 bases and J 1 base; nucleotides not matched to a gene: 7. Germline V gives CDR1 ENHRY, CDR2 SYGVKD. The CDR3, as DNA: TGTGCCATCAGGGGCACCGGGACTAGCGGCACAGATACGCAGTATTTT. This encodes CAIRGTGTSGTDTQYF.

The rearrangement joins TRBV19 to TRBJ2-7, with TRBD2 matching 7 bases. CDR1 and CDR2 (germline): LNHDA, SQIVND (reference sequence). With 0 bases clipped from V and 7 bases from J, the junction kept 3 bases outside the gene matches. This CDR3 is built from 13 residues. The CDR3 loop is CASSIDREGEQYF. CDR3 bases: TGTGCCAGTAGTATAGACAGGGAGGGGGAGCAGTACTTC.

The chain carries TRBV28 and TRBJ2-7, with TRBD1 matching over 8 bases. This CDR3 is 16 amino acids long. Trimming removed 2 bases from V and 6 bases from J; junction bases left unmatched: 12. Germline assignment: CDR1 MDHEN and CDR2 SYDVKM. CDR3 coding DNA: TGTGCCAGCAGTTTACATCCAGGGGGCGCAGGACCCGAGCAGTACTTC. This gives the protein CASSLHPGGAGPEQYF.

V gene TRBV5-4 combines with J gene TRBJ2-7, with TRBD2 as a possible D gene (6 bases). Trimming took 0 bases from V and 3 from J, leaving 10 bases between them. This CDR3 is 14 amino acids long. The V gene's germline CDR1 is SGHNT and CDR2 YYREEE (reference sequence). The CDR3 is CASSLGGVNYEQYF. CDR3 in DNA: TGTGCCAGCAGCTTGGGGGGGGTAAACTACGAGCAGTACTTC.

The rearrangement uses TRBV7-9 and TRBJ1-2; D remains ambiguous. This CDR3 has 16 residues. The V gene lost 1 base and the J gene lost 6 bases, with 18 bases spanning the gap. In germline, CDR1 is SEHNR, CDR2 FQNEAQ (reference sequence). The CDR3 bases are TGTGCCAGCAGCTTAGATTCCGGGTCCCGGGGAGATGGCTACACCTTC. It yields the protein CASSLDSGSRGDGYTF. Full variable domain (rest looked up from reference TRBV7-9 and TRBJ1-2): DTGVSQNPRHKITKRGQNVTFRCDPISEHNRLYWYRQTLGQGPEFLTYFQNEAQLEKSRLLSDRFSAERPKGSFSTLEIQRTEQGDSAMYLCASSLDSGSRGDGYTFGSGTRLTVV.

J is TRBJ2-4 and V is TRBV7-2; D ambiguous. CDR3 size: 12 residues. Trimming pared 2 bases from V and 8 bases from J, leaving 7 bases between. The germline V gene has CDR1 SGHTA and CDR2 FQGNSA. The CDR3 is CASSLRGDIQYF. CDR3 nucleotide sequence: TGTGCCAGCAGCTTACGAGGAGACATTCAGTACTTC. The full variable domain, with the rest looked up from reference TRBV7-2 and TRBJ2-4, is GAGVSQSPSNKVTEKGKDVELRCDPISGHTALYWYRQSLGQGLEFLIYFQGNSAPDKSGLPSDRFSAERTGGSVSTLTIQRTQQEDSAVYLCASSLRGDIQYFGAGTRLSVL.